This T cell receptor beta chain emerged from a study of T cells after somatic rescue of genetic block. The table came from immunoSEQ multiplex PCR; TCRdb's copy has only in-frame clones and leaves some out. The sample holds 110,000 or so clones, over 80% seen once. The sequence derives from a woman under 30. The sequencing sample was made of peripheral blood mononuclear cells (PBMCs).

CDR3 DNA: TGTGCCAGCAGCTGGGGACTTTGGAGGTTCCACGAGCAGTACTTC. Residues: CASSWGLWRFHEQYF. V and J are TRBV13 and TRBJ2-7, with D possibly TRBD2 on 6 matching bases. Trimming took 4 bases from V and 5 from J, leaving 18 bases between them. Germline CDR1 PRHDT, CDR2 FYEKMQ (reference sequence). The CDR3 runs to 15 residues. Full variable domain (outside the CDR3, taken from reference TRBV13 and TRBJ2-7): AAGVIQSPRHLIKEKRETATLKCYPIPRHDTVYWYQQGPGQDPQFLISFYEKMQSDKGSIPDRFSAQQFSDYHSELNMSSLELGDSALYFCASSWGLWRFHEQYFGPGTRLTVT.